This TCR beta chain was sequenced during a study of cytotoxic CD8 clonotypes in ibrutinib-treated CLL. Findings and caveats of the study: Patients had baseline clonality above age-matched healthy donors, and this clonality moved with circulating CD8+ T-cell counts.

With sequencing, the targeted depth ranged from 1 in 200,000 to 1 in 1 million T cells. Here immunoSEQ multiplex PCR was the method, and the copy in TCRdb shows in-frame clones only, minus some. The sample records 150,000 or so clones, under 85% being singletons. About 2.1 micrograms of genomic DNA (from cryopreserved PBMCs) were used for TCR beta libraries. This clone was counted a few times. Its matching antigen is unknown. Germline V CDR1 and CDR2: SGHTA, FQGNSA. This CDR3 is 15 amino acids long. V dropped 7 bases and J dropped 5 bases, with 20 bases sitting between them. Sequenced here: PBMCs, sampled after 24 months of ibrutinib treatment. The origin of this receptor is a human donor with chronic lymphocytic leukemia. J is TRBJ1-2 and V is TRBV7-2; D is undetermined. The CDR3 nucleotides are TGTGCCAGCACCCCCTCGGCCTCGGGCGGGTATGGCTACACCTTC. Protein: CASTPSASGGYGYTF.